The TCR beta chain described here comes from a study of shared T cell receptors in the human thymus (dated by TCRdb to the early 2020s). Regarding the study in general: The study investigated the way shared, self-reactive T-cell receptor alpha chains are produced in the human thymus.

Trimming at the junction amounts to 1 base on V and 7 bases on J, and the germline ends lie 4 bases apart. From the cysteine up to the phenylalanine, the CDR3 has a length of 11 residues. The entry retains the CDR3 DNA only, 33 bases that are in frame from base 1. For CDR1 and CDR2, the germline V gene lists SGHAT and FQNNGV. On this clone: Its antigen is currently not known. There are no base qualities to consult, and no much larger clone falls within one base. The same CDR3 also results from other DNA sequences found in this sample.

The library relied on the immunoSEQ multiplex PCR assay. As stored in TCRdb, this immuneACCESS dataset retains in-frame rearrangements with V and J assigned. A fraction of the clones does not appear; measured against another copy, unresolved V genes explain less than half of the discrepancy, and the remainder lacks a known reason. The sample profile shows under 700,000 clones; 70% to 80% of them were found once. The ten most abundant clones make up 0.013% of the sample. The data also belong to a second study, concerning human thymus T cells. As noted in the second study: Immunologically healthy infants undergoing open corrective cardiac surgery for congenital heart defects in Finland were used as donors. Thymus tissue was collected as surgical resects that were removed during corrective cardiac surgery. V and J gene segment usage appeared biased in both thymic and peripheral blood repertoires. The related research reported highly overlapping thymic TCR repertoires among unrelated individuals. TCR alpha and beta repertoires from seven to nine infant thymus samples and four related peripheral blood samples were characterized in the study. Donor ages ranged from about 7 to 244 days, and the cohort comprised over five male and a couple of female infants. Thymocytes were released mechanically from tissue and stored at -70 °C as pellets of about 8.5-31 million cells. A QIAsymphony instrument was used to extract genomic DNA from the frozen cell pellets. The immunoSEQ multiplex PCR assay was used to amplify the TCRB and TCRAD loci from a standardized amount of quality-controlled genomic DNA. The V(D)J region was spanned by amplicons of a length sufficient to cover the CDR3 and to identify V and J genes. The amplicons were sequenced on an Illumina platform via the commercial immunoSEQ service. Corrections for primer bias and sequencing errors followed previously described methods, while TCRAD and TCRB definitions were based on the IMGT database. The repertoires were analysed using immunoSEQ Analyzer 3.0 and VDJTools for basic statistics, V/J segment usage, diversity estimates, rarefaction and pairwise overlap. Chao1, ChaoE, Efron-Thisted, Shannon and inverse Simpson indices were used to estimate diversity, which was also estimated on datasets down-sampled to the smallest sample. Repertoire overlap used strict matching of CDR3 nucleotide sequence, V gene and J gene, with Jaccard-based multidimensional scaling clustering. On average, thymus samples gave roughly 740,000 unique TCRB clonotypes, whereas blood samples gave roughly 80,000.

The clonotype was recovered from a boy under two years old with a congenital heart defect. Donor details come from another sample of the same person, matched by shared clones. Sequences were obtained from thymocytes. The chain was built from TRBV11-2 and TRBJ2-5; the D segment cannot be called with confidence. The CDR3 loop reads CASSLGGTQYF. The nucleotide sequence reads as follows: TGTGCCAGCAGCTTAGGAGGGACCCAGTACTTC.